This TCR beta chain was found in a study of PD-L1 blockade in urothelial cancer. Generated by immunoSEQ multiplex PCR, the TCRdb table keeps only in-frame clones and is missing some. The repertoire holds tens of thousands of clones, with 84% as singletons. Time point described: pretreatment peripheral blood. Urothelial carcinoma affected the patients, and it was locally advanced or metastatic. This clonotype was sampled from a man aged 45-65 years with urothelial cancer. Sequencing used PBMCs, obtained around atezolizumab (anti-PD-L1) treatment.

This CDR3 is CASSIDGGVQKNGYTF. As DNA, the CDR3 is TGTGCCAGTAGTATAGATGGGGGGGTACAGAAAAATGGCTACACCTTC. The chain recombines TRBV19 with TRBJ1-2; a possible D gene is TRBD1 (5 bases). Trimming took 0 bases from V and 6 from J, leaving 17 bases between them. The CDR3 covers 16 residues. The germline CDR1 and CDR2 sequences are LNHDA and SQIVND (reference sequence).